This T cell receptor (beta chain) was found in a study of identical twins (dated by TCRdb to about 2016). Concerning the study at large: The study deep-sequenced TCR alpha and beta repertoires from monozygotic twins, unrelated adults of various ages and cord blood to test whether fetal clonotypes persist. To rule out contamination, replicate twin experiments were performed at different times with different library preparation protocols. General study outcomes and caveats: Compared with coincidental sharing between unrelated individuals, out-of-frame TCR alpha sequences shared between twins showed an excess of sequences with low generation probability. Invariant T cells such as MAIT and iNKT could partly confound zero-insertion analyses, though diverse VJ usage argued against this for most clonotypes. The excess sharing between twins in beta out-of-frame sequences was weaker because fewer shared sequences reduced the signal-to-noise ratio. Conclusions relied on cross-sectional statistical analysis, since the same donors could not be followed over many years. Fewer insertions were carried by abundant cord blood beta clonotypes, a similar but weaker trend appeared in young adult naive repertoires, and no such trend appeared in memory repertoires. In monozygotic twins, recombination models systematically underestimated out-of-frame TCR alpha sharing, but the models matched the sharing seen between unrelated individuals.

From a lookup of the germline V gene (reference sequence), CDR1 and CDR2 are SEHNR and FQNEAQ. Taken from cysteine to valine, the CDR3 has 15 residues. Solely the CDR3 DNA is kept, with 45 bases framed from the first base. V is clipped by 5 bases and J by 0 bases, and the sequence between their germline boundaries is 14 bases long. Every donor was a healthy Caucasian. Three pairs of female monozygotic twins, all aged about 18 to 30 years, were included in the twin cohort. Positive isolation kits from Invitrogen were used to isolate CD4+ and CD8+ T cell populations. Libraries came from 5' RACE. TCRdb shows the sequencer as Illumina HiSeq 2000. Template switching introduced a universal primer binding site; the final cDNA contained a unique molecular identifier, enabling accurate counting of TCR cDNA molecules. First-strand cDNA for TCR alpha and beta chains was synthesized from specific primers in the conserved constant-segment region. Each cDNA library was double barcoded, with a SMART-Mk sample barcode plus Illumina barcodes, to control for contamination. TruSeq adapter sequences, together with Illumina sample barcodes, were added in two successive PCR steps. TCR alpha and beta cDNA libraries were sequenced on the Illumina HiSeq platform with custom primers. Per the authors' processing: Unique molecular identifiers were extracted from raw reads with MiGEC, and CDR3 positions were determined with MiXCR. Recombination models were inferred per individual with the repgenHMM and IGoR tools using an EM algorithm. The analysis of shared clonotypes was done with the tcR package in R, with sharing normalized by the product of cloneset sizes. To study raw recombination free of thymic and clonal selection effects, out-of-frame nonproductive sequences were analyzed. The raw public reads went through TCRdb reprocessing: fastp at Q25, MiXCR clone calling, in-frame beta chains kept. Rows matching on CDR3 protein sequence are summarized as one entry with the most common DNA and genes. The V and J calls here are based on TCRdb, not the publication. Across this sample there are about 340,000 distinct CDR3 sequences, with around an eighth seen only once. Roughly 7% of the sample belongs to the ten largest clones.

This clonotype was detected only a few times. It has no known antigen specificity. There are no base qualities to consult, and no much larger clone falls within one base. A further study also used this sample, focusing on yellow fever vaccine responses in identical twins. As the second study states: According to the authors, the vaccine-induced T cell response in identical twins seemed to be partly convergent and partly specific to each individual. Focusing on identical twins, the study followed the T cell clones that responded to the vaccine, and did so with precision.

This clonotype originated in a woman under 30 in good health. This receptor chain uses TRBV7-9 and TRBJ2-7; no D gene call is confident. Sequenced input: CD8+ T cells sorted from blood. The nucleotide sequence reads as follows: TGTGCCAGCAGCACGGACCGATCAAGCTCCTACGAGCAGTACGTC. The resulting protein is CASSTDRSSSYEQYV.